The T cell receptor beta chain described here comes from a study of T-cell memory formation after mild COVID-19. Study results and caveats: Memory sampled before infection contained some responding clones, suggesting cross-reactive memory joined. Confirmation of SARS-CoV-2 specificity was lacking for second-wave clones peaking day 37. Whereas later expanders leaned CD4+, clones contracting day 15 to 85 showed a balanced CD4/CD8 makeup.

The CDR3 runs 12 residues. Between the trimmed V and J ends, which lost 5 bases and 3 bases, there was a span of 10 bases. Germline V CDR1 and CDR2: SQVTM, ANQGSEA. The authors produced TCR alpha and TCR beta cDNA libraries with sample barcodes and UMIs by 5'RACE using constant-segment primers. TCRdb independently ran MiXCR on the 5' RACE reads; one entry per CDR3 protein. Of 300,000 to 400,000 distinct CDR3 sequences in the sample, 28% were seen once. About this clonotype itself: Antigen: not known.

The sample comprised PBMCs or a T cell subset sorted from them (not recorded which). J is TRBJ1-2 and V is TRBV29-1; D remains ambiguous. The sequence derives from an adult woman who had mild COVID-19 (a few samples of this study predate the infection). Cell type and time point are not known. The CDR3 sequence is CSVQKGDYGYTF. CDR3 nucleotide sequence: TGCAGCGTTCAGAAGGGCGACTATGGCTACACCTTC.